This TCR beta chain was observed in a study of CD8 T cells in Susac syndrome. CDR3 length: 15 amino acids. V was cut by 3 bases and J by 3 bases, with 17 bases left in between. CDR1 and CDR2 (germline): DFQATT, SNEGSKA (reference sequence). Blood CD8+ and CD4+ T cells underwent high-throughput TCR beta sequencing. Random hexamers served to reverse transcribe roughly 0.5 to 1 ug RNA. TCRdb passed the immunoSEQ multiplex PCR reads through MiXCR, listing each CDR3 protein once. The repertoire includes 80,000 or so distinct CDR3 sequences, 85% to 95% of them detected once, and 0.25% to 0.3% sits in the top ten.

V usage is TRBV20-1 and J usage is TRBJ1-2; possibly TRBD1 for D (6 bases). The TCR was taken from a human donor in good health. Sequencing used CD8+ T cells from PBMCs. The CDR3 nucleotides are TGCAGTGCTAGGGTCTACAGGGCCAGCGACTATGGCTACACCTTC. Its translation is CSARVYRASDYGYTF.